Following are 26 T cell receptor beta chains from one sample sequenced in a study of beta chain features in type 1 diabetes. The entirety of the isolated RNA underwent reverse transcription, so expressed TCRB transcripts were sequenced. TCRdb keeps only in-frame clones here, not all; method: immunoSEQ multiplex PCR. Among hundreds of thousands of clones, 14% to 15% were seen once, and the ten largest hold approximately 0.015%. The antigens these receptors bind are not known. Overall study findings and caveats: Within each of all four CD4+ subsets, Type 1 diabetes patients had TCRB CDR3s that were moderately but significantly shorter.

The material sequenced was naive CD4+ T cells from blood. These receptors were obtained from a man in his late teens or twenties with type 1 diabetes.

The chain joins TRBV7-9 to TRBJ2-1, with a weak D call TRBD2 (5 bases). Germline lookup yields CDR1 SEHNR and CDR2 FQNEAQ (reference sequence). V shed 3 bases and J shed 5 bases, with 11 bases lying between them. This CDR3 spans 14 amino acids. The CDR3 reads CASSLRTTNNEQFF. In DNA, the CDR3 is TGTGCCAGCAGCTTGCGGACGACTAACAATGAGCAGTTCTTC.

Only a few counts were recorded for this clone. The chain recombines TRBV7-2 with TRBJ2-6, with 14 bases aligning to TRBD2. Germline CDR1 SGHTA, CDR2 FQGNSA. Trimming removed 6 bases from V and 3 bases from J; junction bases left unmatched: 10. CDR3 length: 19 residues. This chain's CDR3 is CASSLRGTSGGGGANVLTF. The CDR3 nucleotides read TGTGCCAGCAGTCTTCGAGGGACTAGCGGGGGTGGTGGGGCCAACGTCCTGACTTTC.

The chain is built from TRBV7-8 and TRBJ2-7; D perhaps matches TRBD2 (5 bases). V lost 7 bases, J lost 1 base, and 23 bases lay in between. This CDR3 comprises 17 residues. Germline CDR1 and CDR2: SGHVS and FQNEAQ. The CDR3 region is CASIPSSGLPRSYEQYF. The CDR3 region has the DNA TGTGCCAGCATCCCGTCGTCCGGACTCCCTAGGTCCTACGAGCAGTACTTC.

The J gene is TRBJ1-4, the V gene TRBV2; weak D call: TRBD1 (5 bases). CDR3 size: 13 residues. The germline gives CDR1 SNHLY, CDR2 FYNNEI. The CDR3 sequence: CASSGREAEKLFF. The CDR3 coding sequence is TGTGCTTCTTCAGGGCGGGAGGCTGAAAAACTGTTTTTT.

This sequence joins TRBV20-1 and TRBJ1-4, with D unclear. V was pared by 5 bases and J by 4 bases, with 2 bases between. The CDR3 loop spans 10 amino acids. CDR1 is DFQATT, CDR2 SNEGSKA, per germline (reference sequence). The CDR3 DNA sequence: TGCAGTGCTCGTAATGAAAAACTGTTTTTT. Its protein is CSARNEKLFF.

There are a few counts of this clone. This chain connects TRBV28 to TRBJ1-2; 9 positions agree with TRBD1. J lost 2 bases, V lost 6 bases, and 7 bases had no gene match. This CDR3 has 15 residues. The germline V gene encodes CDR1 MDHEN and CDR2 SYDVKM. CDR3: CASRIPGQGNYGYTF. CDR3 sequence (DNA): TGTGCCAGCAGAATTCCGGGACAGGGAAACTATGGCTACACCTTC.

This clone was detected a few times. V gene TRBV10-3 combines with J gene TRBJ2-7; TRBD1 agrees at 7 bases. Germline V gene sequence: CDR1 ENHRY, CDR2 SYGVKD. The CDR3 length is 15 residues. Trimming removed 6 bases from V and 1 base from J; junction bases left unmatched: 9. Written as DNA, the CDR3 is TGTGCCATCAGCCCCACGAGGGACAGTTCCTACGAGCAGTACTTC. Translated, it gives CAISPTRDSSYEQYF.

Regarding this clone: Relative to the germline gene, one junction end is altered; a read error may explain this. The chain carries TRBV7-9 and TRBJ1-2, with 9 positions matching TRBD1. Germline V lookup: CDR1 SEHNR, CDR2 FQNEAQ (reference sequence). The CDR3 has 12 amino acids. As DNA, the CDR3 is TGTGCCAGCAGCCCTCAGGGGGACAGGGACTACTTC. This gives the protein CASSPQGDRDYF.

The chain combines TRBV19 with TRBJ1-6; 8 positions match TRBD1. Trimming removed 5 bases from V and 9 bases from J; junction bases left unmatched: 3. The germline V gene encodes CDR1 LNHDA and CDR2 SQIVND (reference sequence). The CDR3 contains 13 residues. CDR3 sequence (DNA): TGTGCCAGTAGTGGGACAGGCCTTTCACCCCTCCACTTT. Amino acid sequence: CASSGTGLSPLHF.

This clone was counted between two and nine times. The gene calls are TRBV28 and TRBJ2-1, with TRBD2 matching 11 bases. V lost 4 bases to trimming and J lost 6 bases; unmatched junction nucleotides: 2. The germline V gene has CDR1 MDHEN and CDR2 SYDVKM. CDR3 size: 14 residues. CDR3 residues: CASSSTSGVNEQFF. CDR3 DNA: TGTGCCAGCAGTTCGACTAGCGGGGTCAATGAGCAGTTCTTC.

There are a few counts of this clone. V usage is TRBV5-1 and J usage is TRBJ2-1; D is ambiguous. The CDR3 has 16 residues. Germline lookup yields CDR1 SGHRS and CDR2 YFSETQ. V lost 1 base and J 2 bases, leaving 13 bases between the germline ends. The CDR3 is CASSLQRVKTYNEQFF. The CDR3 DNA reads TGCGCCAGCAGCTTGCAACGGGTGAAAACCTACAATGAGCAGTTCTTC.

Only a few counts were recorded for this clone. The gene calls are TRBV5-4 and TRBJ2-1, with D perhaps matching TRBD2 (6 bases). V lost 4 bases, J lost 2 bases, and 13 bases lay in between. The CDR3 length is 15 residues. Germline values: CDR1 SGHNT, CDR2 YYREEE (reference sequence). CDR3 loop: CASSVTSSAYNEQFF. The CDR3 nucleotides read TGTGCCAGCAGCGTAACTAGCAGTGCCTACAATGAGCAGTTCTTC.

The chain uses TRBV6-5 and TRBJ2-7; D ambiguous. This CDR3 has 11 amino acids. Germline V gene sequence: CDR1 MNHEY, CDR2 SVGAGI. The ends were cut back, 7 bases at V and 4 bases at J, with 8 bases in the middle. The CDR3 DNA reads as TGTGCCAGCACAGGTGTGTACGAGCAGTACTTC. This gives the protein CASTGVYEQYF.

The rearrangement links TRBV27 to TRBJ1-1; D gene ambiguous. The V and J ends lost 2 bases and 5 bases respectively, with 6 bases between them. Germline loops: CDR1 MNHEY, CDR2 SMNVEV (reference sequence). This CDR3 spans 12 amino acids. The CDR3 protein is CASSLERTEAFF. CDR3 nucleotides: TGTGCCAGCAGTTTAGAGAGGACTGAAGCTTTCTTT.

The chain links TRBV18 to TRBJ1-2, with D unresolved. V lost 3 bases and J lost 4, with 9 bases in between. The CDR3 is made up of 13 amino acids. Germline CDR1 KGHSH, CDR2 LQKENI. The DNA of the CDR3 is TGTGCCAGCTCACCTGACAACGTCTATGGCTACACCTTC. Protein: CASSPDNVYGYTF.

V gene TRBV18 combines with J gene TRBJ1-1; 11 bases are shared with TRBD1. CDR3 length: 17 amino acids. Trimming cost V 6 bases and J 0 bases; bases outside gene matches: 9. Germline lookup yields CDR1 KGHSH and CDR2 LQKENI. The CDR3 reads CASSPGTGGIMNTEAFF. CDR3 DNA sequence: TGTGCCAGCTCTCCCGGGACAGGGGGAATCATGAACACTGAAGCTTTCTTT.

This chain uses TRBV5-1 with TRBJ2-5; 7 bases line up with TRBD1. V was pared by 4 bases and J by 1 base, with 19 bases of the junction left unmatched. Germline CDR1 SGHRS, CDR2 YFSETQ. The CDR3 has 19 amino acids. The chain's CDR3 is CASSLGASSTGKFQETQYF. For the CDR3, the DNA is TGCGCCAGCAGCCTGGGGGCGAGTTCGACAGGGAAATTCCAAGAGACCCAGTACTTC. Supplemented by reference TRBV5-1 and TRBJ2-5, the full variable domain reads KAGVTQTPRYLIKTRGQQVTLSCSPISGHRSVSWYQQTPGQGLQFLFEYFSETQRNKGNFPGRFSGRQFSNSRSEMNVSTLELGDSALYLCASSLGASSTGKFQETQYFGPGTRLLVL.

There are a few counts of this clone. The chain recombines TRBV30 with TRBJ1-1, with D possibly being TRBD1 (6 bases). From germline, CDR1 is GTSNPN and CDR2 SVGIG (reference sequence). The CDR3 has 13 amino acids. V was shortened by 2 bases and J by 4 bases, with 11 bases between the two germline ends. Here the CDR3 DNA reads TGTGCCTGGAGTTTAGACAGGACCACTGAAGCTTTCTTT. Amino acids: CAWSLDRTTEAFF.

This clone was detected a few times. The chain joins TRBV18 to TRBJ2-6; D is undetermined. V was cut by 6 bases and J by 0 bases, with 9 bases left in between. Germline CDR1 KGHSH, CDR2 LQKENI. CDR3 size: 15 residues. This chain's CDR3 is CASSPADSGANVLTF. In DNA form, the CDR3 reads TGTGCCAGCTCGCCCGCGGACTCTGGGGCCAACGTCCTGACTTTC.

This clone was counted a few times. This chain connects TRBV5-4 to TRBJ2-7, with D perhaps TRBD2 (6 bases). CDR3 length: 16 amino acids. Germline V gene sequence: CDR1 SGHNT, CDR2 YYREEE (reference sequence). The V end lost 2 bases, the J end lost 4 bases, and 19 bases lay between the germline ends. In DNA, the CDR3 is TGTGCCAGCAGCTTCTTTGGGACTGGCAACCCTTACGAGCAGTACTTC. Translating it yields CASSFFGTGNPYEQYF.

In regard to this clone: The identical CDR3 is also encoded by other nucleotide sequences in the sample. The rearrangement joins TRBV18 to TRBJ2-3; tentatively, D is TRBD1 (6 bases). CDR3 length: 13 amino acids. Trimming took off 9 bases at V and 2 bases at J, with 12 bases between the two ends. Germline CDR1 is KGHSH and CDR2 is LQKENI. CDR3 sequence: CASSRQDTDTQYF. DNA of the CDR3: TGTGCCAGTTCTCGACAGGACACAGATACGCAGTATTTT. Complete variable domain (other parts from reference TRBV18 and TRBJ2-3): NAGVMQNPRHLVRRRGQEARLRCSPMKGHSHVYWYRQLPEEGLKFMVYLQKENIIDESGMPKERFSAEFPKEGPSILRIQQVVRGDSAAYFCASSRQDTDTQYFGPGTRLTVL.

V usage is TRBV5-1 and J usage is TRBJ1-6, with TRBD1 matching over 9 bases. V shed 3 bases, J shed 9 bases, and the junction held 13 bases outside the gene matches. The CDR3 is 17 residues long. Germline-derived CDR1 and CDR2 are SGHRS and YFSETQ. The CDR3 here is CASSSTTGTGSSSPLHF. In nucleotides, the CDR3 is TGCGCCAGCAGCTCGACGACCGGGACAGGGAGTAGTTCACCCCTCCACTTT. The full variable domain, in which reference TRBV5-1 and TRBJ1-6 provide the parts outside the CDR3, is KAGVTQTPRYLIKTRGQQVTLSCSPISGHRSVSWYQQTPGQGLQFLFEYFSETQRNKGNFPGRFSGRQFSNSRSEMNVSTLELGDSALYLCASSSTTGTGSSSPLHFGNGTRLTVT.

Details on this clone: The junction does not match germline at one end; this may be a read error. The CDR3 is CASSPRTAFGHSPVF. In nucleotides, the CDR3 is TGCGCCAGCAGCCCCCGGACAGCTTTCGGCCATAGTCCCGTCTTC. The rearrangement joins TRBV4-3 to TRBJ1-2, with TRBD1 as a possible D gene (6 bases). This CDR3 is 15 amino acids long. Germline lookup yields CDR1 LGHNA and CDR2 YSLEER.

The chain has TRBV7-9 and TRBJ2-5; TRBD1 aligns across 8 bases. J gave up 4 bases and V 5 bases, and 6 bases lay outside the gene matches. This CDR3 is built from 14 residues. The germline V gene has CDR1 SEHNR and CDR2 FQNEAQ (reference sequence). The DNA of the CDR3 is TGTGCCAGCAGCAAAGGGACAGGCGGAGAGACCCAGTACTTC. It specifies CASSKGTGGETQYF.

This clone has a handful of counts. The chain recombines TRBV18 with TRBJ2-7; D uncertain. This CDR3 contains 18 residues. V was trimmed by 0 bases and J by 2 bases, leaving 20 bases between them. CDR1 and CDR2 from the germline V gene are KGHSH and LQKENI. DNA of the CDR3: TGTGCCAGCTCACCACCGTGGTCCACCTTCCGAAACACCTACGAGCAGTACTTC. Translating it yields CASSPPWSTFRNTYEQYF.

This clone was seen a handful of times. The CDR3 is CASREQGSPHEQFF. The CDR3 nucleotides are TGTGCCAGCAGAGAACAGGGATCCCCCCACGAGCAGTTCTTC. V gene TRBV6-6 combines with J gene TRBJ2-1; TRBD1 is a possible D gene (6 bases). V lost 6 bases, J lost 10 bases, and 19 bases lay in between. The germline CDR1 and CDR2 sequences are MNHNY and SVGAGI (reference sequence). CDR3 size: 14 residues.